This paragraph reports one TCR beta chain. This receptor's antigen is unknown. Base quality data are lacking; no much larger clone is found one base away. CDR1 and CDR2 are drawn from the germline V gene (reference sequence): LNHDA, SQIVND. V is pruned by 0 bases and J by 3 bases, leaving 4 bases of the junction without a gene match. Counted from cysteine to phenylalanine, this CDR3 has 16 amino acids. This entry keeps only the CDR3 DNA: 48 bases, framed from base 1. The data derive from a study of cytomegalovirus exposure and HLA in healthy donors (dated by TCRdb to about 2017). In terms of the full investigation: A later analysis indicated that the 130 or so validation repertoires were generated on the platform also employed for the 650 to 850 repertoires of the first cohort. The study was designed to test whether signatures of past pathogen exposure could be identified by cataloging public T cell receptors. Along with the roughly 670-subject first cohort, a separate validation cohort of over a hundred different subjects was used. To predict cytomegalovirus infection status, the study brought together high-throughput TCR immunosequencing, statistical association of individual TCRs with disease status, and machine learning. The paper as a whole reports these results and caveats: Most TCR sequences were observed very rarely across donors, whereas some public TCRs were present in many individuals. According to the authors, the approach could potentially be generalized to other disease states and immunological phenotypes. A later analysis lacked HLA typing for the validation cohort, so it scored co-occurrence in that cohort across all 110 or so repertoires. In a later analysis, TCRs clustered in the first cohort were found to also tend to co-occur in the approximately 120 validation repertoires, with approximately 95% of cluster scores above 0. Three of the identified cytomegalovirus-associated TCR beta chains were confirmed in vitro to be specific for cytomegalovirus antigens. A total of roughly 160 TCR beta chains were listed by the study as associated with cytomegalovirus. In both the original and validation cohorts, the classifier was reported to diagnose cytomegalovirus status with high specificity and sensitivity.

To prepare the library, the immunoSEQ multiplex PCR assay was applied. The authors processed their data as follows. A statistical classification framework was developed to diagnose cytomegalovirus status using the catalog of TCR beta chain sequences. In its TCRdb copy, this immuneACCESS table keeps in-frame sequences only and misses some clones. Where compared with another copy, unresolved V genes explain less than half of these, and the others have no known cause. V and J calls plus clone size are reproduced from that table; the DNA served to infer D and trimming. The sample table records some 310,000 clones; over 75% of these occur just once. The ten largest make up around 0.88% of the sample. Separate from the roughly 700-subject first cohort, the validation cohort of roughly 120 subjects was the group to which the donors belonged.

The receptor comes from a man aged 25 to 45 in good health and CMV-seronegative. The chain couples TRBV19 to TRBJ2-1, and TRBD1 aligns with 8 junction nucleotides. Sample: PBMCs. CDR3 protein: CASSIDEDRVYNEQFF. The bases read TGTGCCAGTAGTATAGATGAGGACAGGGTCTACAATGAGCAGTTCTTC.